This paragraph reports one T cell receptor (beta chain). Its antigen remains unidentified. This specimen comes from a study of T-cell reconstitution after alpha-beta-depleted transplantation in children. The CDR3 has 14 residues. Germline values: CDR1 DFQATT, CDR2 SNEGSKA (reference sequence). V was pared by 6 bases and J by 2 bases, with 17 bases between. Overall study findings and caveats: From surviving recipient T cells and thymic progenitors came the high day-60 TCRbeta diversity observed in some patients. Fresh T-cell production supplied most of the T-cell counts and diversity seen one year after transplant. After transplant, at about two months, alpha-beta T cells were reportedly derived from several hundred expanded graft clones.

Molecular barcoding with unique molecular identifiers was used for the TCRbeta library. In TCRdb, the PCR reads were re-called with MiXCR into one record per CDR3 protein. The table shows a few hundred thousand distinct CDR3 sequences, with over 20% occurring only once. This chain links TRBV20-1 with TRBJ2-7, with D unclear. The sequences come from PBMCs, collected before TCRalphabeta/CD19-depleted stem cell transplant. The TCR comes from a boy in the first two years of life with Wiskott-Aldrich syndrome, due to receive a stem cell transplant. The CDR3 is CSADKTGPPYEQYF. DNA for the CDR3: TGCAGTGCAGACAAGACCGGGCCCCCCTACGAGCAGTACTTC.